Below, one TCR beta chain is given with its context. These data belong to a study of control samples from healthy donors and cancer patients. V was clipped by 1 base and J by 4 bases; unmatched bases: 5. The CDR3 spans 15 residues. Germline values: CDR1 LGHDT, CDR2 YNNKEL (reference sequence). The table came from immunoSEQ multiplex PCR; TCRdb's copy has only in-frame clones and leaves some out. The top ten clones hold more than 3% of a sample with 120,000 to 150,000 clones, about 90% of them seen once. The source of this sequence is a young man in good health. The chain joins TRBV3-1 (or the pseudogene TRBV3-2) to TRBJ1-1, with 8 bases fitting TRBD1. Material: blood. The DNA for the CDR3 is TGTGCCAGCAGCCAAGGGACAGGGCTAGTCACTGAAGCTTTCTTT. Its protein product is CASSQGTGLVTEAFF.